A single TCR beta chain is shown here with its context. Its antigen remains unidentified. The data were obtained in a study of shared clonotypes between healthy human individuals. Whole-study findings and limits: Larger richness was generally estimated for naive than memory subsets.

The CDR3 loop spans 16 amino acids. Germline CDR1 and CDR2: SGHRS and YFSETQ. Deletions cut 0 bases from V and 7 bases from J, with 16 bases between. CD45RO-negative cells were positively selected for CCR7, leaving out terminally differentiated effector memory CD45RA+ cells. The donors were adults (healthy and HIV-negative) with no recent acute infections or vaccinations. Deep-level settings were used for running the assay. Study processing details: ImmunoSEQ output lacked quality scores and full-length reads, limiting matched filtering. Profiled with immunoSEQ multiplex PCR; TCRdb holds only in-frame clones, not every one. That table supplies the V and J calls and clone size; D and trimming were determined from the DNA. The sample has hundreds of thousands of clones; about 97% are singletons.

This chain links TRBV5-1 with TRBJ1-4, with D unclear. The sample taken for sequencing was naive CD8+ T cells sorted from blood. This receptor was identified in a man aged 25-45 years in good health. CDR3 nucleotide sequence: TGCGCCAGCAGCTTGGTCCCCCGGGCTCGACTTGAAAAACTGTTTTTT. Protein: CASSLVPRARLEKLFF.